This T cell receptor beta chain was documented in a study of blood T cell repertoires in COVID-19. In the study overall: The United States, Italy and Spain were the sources of the acute and convalescent COVID-19 samples.

This clone was counted a few times. The CDR3 has 15 residues. The germline V gene has CDR1 SEHNR and CDR2 FQNEAQ (reference sequence). V shed 5 bases and J shed 1 base, with 14 bases lying between them. As processed by the authors: Amplifying reference gene primers gave estimates of nucleated cell counts. Produced via immunoSEQ multiplex PCR; TCRdb's table is partial and in-frame only. V and J calls and clone size come straight from that table; D and trimming were deduced from the DNA. The data hold about 82,000 clones, with 80% observed a single time. The sequencing input was peripheral blood. This TCR derives from a woman in her forties with active or convalescent COVID-19. The chain couples TRBV7-9 to TRBJ1-1, with D perhaps TRBD1 (5 bases). CDR3 in amino acids: CASSRPGTRNTEAFF. DNA for the CDR3: TGTGCCAGCAGCCGGCCGGGGACTAGGAACACTGAAGCTTTCTTT.